This TCR beta chain was recorded in a study of shared clonotypes between healthy human individuals (dated by TCRdb to 2018 to 2021). A note on the overall study: Two women and a few men aged 18 to 49 years were included in the cohort. Libraries were prepared and TCR repertoires were sequenced by different laboratories using diverse techniques, in order to increase sequencing depth and limit assay-specific biases. Per donor, three plates each were used for CD4 naive and CD4 memory, two for CD8 naive, and one for CD8 memory. To estimate repertoire size and how much clonotype sharing occurs between individuals, the study deeply sequenced the blood TCR repertoires of about 5 healthy adults. Each donor's leukapheresis produced roughly between about 0.8 and 8.9 billion PBMCs.

The donors were healthy, HIV-negative adults with no recently reported acute infections or vaccinations. Only Caucasian adults living in Nashville, Tennessee, USA were represented among the donors. Magnetic negative selection was used to enrich CD4+ T cells, after which naive cells were positively selected on CD45RA and the negative fraction became the memory subset. After blood collection by leukapheresis, PBMCs were isolated using Ficoll-Histopaque density gradient centrifugation and then cryopreserved in the vapor phase of liquid nitrogen. Purity and quantity of every magnetically sorted T cell population were checked by analytical flow cytometry. Each sorted fraction had its genomic DNA isolated and then quantified by UV absorbance on a Nanodrop 2000c. A remark on this clone: Its antigen is not yet known. The input lacks base qualities; no much larger clone sits a single base away.

What the work shows at the level of the full study, not this receptor alone: Across several donors, approximately 4.6% of naive CD4, roughly 3.5% of naive CD8, 2% to 2.5% of memory CD4, and approximately 0.42% of memory CD8 clonotypes were shared. Based on pairwise subsampling, the degree of clonotype sharing among donors was expected to be affected by sequencing depth. Clonotypes shared by all four sorted-subset donors showed higher generation probabilities than non-shared clonotypes. Naive subsets generally had larger estimated clonotype richness than memory subsets. Even with the large sequencing depth, rarefaction of the sorted-subset datasets indicated that sequencing was incomplete. The small number of donors limited the genetic and exposure-history diversity represented. Sampling was restricted to blood, and TCR repertoires in tissues likely differ from the TCR repertoires found in blood.

TCR CDR3 regions were amplified from genomic DNA by multiplex PCR using the deep immunoSEQ assay. Genomic DNA extracted from each cell subset was distributed evenly over all wells of several immunoSEQ 96-well plates, and each plate served as one replicate. For sorted subsets, around 200 ng genomic DNA, equal to tens of thousands of T cell genomes, was loaded into each replicate PCR. Purified libraries were quantified with a Qubit 3.0 fluorometer, sized on a Bioanalyzer 2100, and re-quantified with the KAPA Library Quantification kit. Every immunoSEQ 96-well plate was sequenced on a separate single-read 150-cycle Illumina NextSeq 550 flow cell. As for the original processing: Because only junctional sequences without quality scores were contained in the immunoSEQ output, filtering matching that applied to full-length reads could not be performed. Sequences were annotated with PyIR, a Python wrapper for IgBLAST v1.9, using IMGT germline references to assign V/J genes and CDR3. Reads with weak V/J assignments (E-value above 1e-6), missing CDR3, stop codons, out-of-frame junctions, or ambiguous translated residues were removed. A V3J clonotype was defined by an identical inferred V gene, J gene, and CDR3 amino acid sequence. Percentage overlap between repertoires was calculated by dividing the number of shared unique clonotypes by the size of the smaller repertoire. Three approaches were used to assess repertoire richness: RTK rarefaction, the Chao1 estimator, and Recon v2.1 estimates of unobserved clonotypes. Generation probabilities were computed with OLGA for all TCRbeta clonotypes obtained by the gDNA method from a handful of donors. Entries here come from immuneACCESS through TCRdb and include only in-frame sequences with V and J called. Some clones fail to appear in such tables; in the studies checked, an unresolved V gene covers under half of the shortfall, and the cause of the remainder is unknown. V and J calls plus clone size are reproduced from that table; the DNA served to infer D and trimming. For this sample the table gives about 2.4 million clones, of which roughly 93% were detected only once. The leading ten clones occupy 0.35% to 0.45% of the sample.

From cysteine to phenylalanine, the CDR3 is 16 amino acids long. CDR3 DNA only is kept here, 48 bases in frame from base 1. The germline V gene provides CDR1 MGHDK and CDR2 SYGVNS. For this chain, trimming is 8 bases at the V end and 1 base at the J end, and the number of junction bases without a gene match is 8. The specimen sequenced was naive CD4+ T cells from PBMCs. Taken with the paper, the label for cell subset or site translates to: CD45RA+ positively selected. The receptor comes from a man aged 18 to 30 in good health. Some clones in this sample may be carry-over from other donors' samples. The chain is encoded by TRBV25-1 joined to TRBJ1-4; TRBD1 agrees with 9 junctional bases. CDR3 protein: CASSRPGQGTNEKLFF. The DNA sequence is given as TGTGCCAGCTCCAGGCCGGGACAGGGAACTAATGAAAAACTGTTTTTT. Reference TRBV25-1 and TRBJ1-4 genes cover what lies past the CDR3, so the full variable domain is EADIYQTPRYLVIGTGKKITLECSQTMGHDKMYWYQQDPGMELHLIHYSYGVNSTEKGDLSSESTVSRIRTEHFPLTLESARPSHTSQYLCASSRPGQGTNEKLFFGSGTQLSVL.